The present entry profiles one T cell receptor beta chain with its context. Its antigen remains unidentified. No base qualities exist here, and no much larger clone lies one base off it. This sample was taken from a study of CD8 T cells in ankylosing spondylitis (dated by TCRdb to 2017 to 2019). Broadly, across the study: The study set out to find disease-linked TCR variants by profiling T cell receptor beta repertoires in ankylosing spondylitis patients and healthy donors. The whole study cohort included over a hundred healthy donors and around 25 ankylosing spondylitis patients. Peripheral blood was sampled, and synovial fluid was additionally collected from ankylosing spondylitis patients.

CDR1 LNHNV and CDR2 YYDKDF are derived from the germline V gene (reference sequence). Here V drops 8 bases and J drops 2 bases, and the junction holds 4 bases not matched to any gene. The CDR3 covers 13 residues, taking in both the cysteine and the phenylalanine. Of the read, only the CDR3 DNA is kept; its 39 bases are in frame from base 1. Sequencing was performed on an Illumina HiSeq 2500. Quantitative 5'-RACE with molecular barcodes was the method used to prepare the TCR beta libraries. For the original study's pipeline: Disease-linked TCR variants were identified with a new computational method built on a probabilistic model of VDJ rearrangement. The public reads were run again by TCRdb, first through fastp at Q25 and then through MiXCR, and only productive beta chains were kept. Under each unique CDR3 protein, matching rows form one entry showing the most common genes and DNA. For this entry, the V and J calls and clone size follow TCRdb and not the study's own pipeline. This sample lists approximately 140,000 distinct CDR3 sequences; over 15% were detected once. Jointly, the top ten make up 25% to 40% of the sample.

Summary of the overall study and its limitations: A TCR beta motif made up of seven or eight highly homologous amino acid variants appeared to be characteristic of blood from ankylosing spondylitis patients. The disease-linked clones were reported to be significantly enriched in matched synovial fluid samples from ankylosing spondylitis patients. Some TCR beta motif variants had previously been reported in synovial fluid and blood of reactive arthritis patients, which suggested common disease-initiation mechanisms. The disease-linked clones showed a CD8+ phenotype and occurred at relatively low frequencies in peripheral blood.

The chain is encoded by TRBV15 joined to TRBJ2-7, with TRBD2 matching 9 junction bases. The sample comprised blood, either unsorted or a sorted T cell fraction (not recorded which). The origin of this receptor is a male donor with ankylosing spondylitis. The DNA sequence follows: TGTGCCACCCGTTTAGCGGGAGCCTACGAGCAGTACTTC. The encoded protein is CATRLAGAYEQYF.